This TCR beta chain originates from a study of blood T cell repertoires in COVID-19. Whole-study context: COVID-19 samples, acute and convalescent, were from the United States, Italy and Spain. PBMCs, B-cell-depleted T cells, or T cells provided the cDNA or gDNA that made up the material.

CDR1 is SGHDT, CDR2 YYEEEE, per germline. Trimming left V 7 bases short and J 4 bases short, with 12 bases between. This CDR3 region has 13 residues. Under the authors' procedure: Estimates of nucleated cell counts were drawn from the amplification of reference gene primers. The data were produced by immunoSEQ multiplex PCR, yet TCRdb's version contains in-frame clones alone and is incomplete. D and trimming come from the DNA, and the V and J calls and clone size come from that table. The table records fewer than 200,000 clones, about 80% of them present only once. The TCR originated in an elderly woman with acute or convalescent COVID-19. The genes are TRBV5-6 and TRBJ1-5, with a possible D match to TRBD1 (5 bases). Material for sequencing was peripheral blood. This chain's CDR3 is CASSGAVNQPQHF. The CDR3 nucleotides read TGTGCCAGCTCTGGGGCTGTTAATCAGCCCCAGCATTTT.